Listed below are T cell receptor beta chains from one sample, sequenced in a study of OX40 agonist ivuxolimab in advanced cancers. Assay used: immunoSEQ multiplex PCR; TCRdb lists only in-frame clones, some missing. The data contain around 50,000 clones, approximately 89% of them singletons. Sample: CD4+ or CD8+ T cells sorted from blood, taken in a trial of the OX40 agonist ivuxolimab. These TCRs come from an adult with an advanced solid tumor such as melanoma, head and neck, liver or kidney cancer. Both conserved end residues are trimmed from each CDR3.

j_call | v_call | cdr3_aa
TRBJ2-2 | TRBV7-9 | ASSLIITGELF
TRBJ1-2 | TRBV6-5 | ASSYSLSAGGYT
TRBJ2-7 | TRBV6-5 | ASSYVGGRGAYEQY
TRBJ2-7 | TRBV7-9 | ASSLGSGTTGEQY
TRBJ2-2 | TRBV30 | ASRGRANTGELF
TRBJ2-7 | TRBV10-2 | ASSTNRDAKREQY
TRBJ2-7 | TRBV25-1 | ASIVRYEQY
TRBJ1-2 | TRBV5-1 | ASSWSSRQGAVT
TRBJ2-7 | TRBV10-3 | AISESSARGTYEQY
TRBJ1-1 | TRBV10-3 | AISESKQGGEAF